The clone carrying this T cell receptor (beta chain) was counted once. Here immunoSEQ multiplex PCR was the method, and the copy in TCRdb shows in-frame clones only, minus some. The sample consists of some 86,000 clones, approximately 93% of them appearing once. This record comes from a study of cytomegalovirus exposure and HLA in healthy donors. The CDR3 consists of 16 residues. Deletions cut 8 bases from V and 2 bases from J, with 16 bases between. Germline V lookup: CDR1 ENHRY, CDR2 SYGVKD. This TCR was recovered from a woman aged 25 to 39 in good health and CMV-seronegative. The sample taken for sequencing was PBMCs. This rearrangement joins TRBV10-3 to TRBJ2-6, with TRBD1 as a possible D gene (6 bases). The CDR3 region is CAIGDIGGAGANVLTF. The CDR3 region has the DNA TGTGCCATCGGAGATATAGGGGGTGCTGGGGCCAACGTCCTGACTTTC.